Included here is one T cell receptor beta chain sequence, with context. In the PCR, 60 Vbeta and 13 Jbeta primers were used. Sequencing was performed with immunoSEQ multiplex PCR; in TCRdb, only in-frame clones are kept and a portion is missing. The data show 90,000 to 110,000 clones, under 85% seen once. This specimen belongs to a study of cytomegalovirus exposure and HLA in healthy donors. Germline V gene lookup returns CDR1 LGHNA and CDR2 YSLEER. V lost 1 base and J lost 5, with 11 bases in between. There are 15 residues in the CDR3. Sequencing input: PBMCs. The TCR sequence derives from a man aged 30-40 years in good health and CMV-seronegative. The chain employs TRBV4-3 and TRBJ2-2; no clear D gene. The CDR3 spells CASSQGLDRTGELFF. Here the CDR3 DNA reads TGCGCCAGCAGCCAAGGACTTGACCGGACCGGGGAGCTGTTTTTT.